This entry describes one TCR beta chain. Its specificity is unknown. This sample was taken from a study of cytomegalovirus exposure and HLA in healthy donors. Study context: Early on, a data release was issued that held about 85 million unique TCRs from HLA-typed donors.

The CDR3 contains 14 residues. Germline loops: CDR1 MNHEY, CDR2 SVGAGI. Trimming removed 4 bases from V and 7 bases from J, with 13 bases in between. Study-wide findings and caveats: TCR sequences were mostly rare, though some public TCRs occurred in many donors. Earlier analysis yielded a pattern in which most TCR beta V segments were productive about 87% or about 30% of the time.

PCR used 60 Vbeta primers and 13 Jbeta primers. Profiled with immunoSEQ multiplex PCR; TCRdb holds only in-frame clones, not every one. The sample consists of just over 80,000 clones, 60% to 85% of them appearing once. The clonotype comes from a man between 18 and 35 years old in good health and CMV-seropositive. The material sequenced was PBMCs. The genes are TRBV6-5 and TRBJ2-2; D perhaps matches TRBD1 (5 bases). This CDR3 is CASSLQDSYGELFF. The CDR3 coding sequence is TGTGCCAGCAGTTTACAGGATAGCTACGGGGAGCTGTTTTTT.